A selection of T cell receptor beta chains follows, all from one sample in a study of beta chain features in type 1 diabetes. Sequencing was performed with immunoSEQ multiplex PCR; in TCRdb, only in-frame clones are kept and a portion is missing. The sample lists approximately 380,000 clones, around 15% seen once, with roughly 0.017% in the top ten. The sequencing sample was made of naive CD4+ T cells from blood. The receptors stem from a woman under 30 in good health. Each CDR3 is given with its conserved first and last residue. A D gene is named only where the DNA matches it firmly. Size is omitted from some rows. Given values are once, few, many or a class for expanded clones.

TRBD1,TRBJ2-2,few,TRBV9,TGTGCCAGCAGCGTGACAGGGGGCCTCGGGGAGCTGTTTTTT,CASSVTGGLGELFF
-,TRBJ2-5,-,TRBV6-1,TGTGCCAGCAGAAGACAGAGCCAAGAGACCCAGTACTTC,CASRRQSQETQYF
-,TRBJ2-3,few,TRBV18,TGTGCCAGCTCACCCCCGTTAACAGATACGCAGTATTTT,CASSPPLTDTQYF
TRBD2,TRBJ2-1,few,TRBV15,TGTGCCACCAGCAGCGGGAGCGGGACGGAGCAGTTCTTC,CATSSGSGTEQFF
TRBD2,TRBJ2-7,few,TRBV13,TGTGCCAGCAGCTTAGATGGACTAGCGGGATTGAGCGGTCGGTACGAGCAGTACTTC,CASSLDGLAGLSGRYEQYF
TRBD1,TRBJ2-2,-,TRBV7-8,TGTGCCAGCAGCTTAGGGGGACAGGGAGACGGGGAGCTGTTTTTT,CASSLGGQGDGELFF
TRBD1,TRBJ2-4,few,TRBV6-6,TGTGCCCATGGGTCAGGGGGCAAAAACATTCAGTACTTC,CAHGSGGKNIQYF
-,TRBJ1-1,few,TRBV11-2,TGTGCCAGCAGCTCCAGACAACTCATGAACACTGAAGCTTTCTTT,CASSSRQLMNTEAFF
-,TRBJ2-5,-,TRBV7-6,TGTGCCAGCAGCTTTTATGAGACCCAGTACTTC,CASSFYETQYF
TRBD2,TRBJ2-1,few,TRBV29-1,TGCAGCGTTGAGGCCTTGCGGGAGACCTACAATGAGCAGTTCTTC,CSVEALRETYNEQFF
TRBD1,TRBJ2-7,few,TRBV28,TGTGCCAGCAGCCCTACCGGGACAGGGGGGACTTACGAGCAGTACTTC,CASSPTGTGGTYEQYF
TRBD2,TRBJ2-7,few,TRBV5-4,TGTGCCAGCAGCCTAACTAGCGGGAGCCTCTACGAGCAGTACTTC,CASSLTSGSLYEQYF
-,TRBJ2-3,few,TRBV28,TGTGCCAGCACCGAGGGTATTCCTAGCACAGATACGCAGTATTTT,CASTEGIPSTDTQYF
-,TRBJ2-7,few,TRBV7-2,TGTGCCAGCAGCTTAGGTCCCCGCACAGGAAGTGTCTCCTACGAGCAGTACTTC,CASSLGPRTGSVSYEQYF
TRBD1,TRBJ2-7,-,TRBV28,TGTGCCAGCACCCAGGGACAGAGAGTCTACGAGCAGTACTTC,CASTQGQRVYEQYF
-,TRBJ1-1,-,TRBV18,TGTGCCAGCTCACCACCCGCGACACCCACTGAAGCTTTCTTT,CASSPPATPTEAFF
TRBD2,TRBJ2-1,-,TRBV27,TGTGCCAGCAGTTCCGGACTAGCGGGCGTCAATGAGCAGTTCTTC,CASSSGLAGVNEQFF
TRBD2,TRBJ2-1,-,TRBV30,TGTGCCTGGAGTCCTAGCGGGAACTACAATGAGCAGTTCTTC,CAWSPSGNYNEQFF
-,TRBJ2-5,-,TRBV4-3,TGCGCCAGCAGCCCCGACAGGTGGGAGACCCAGTACTTC,CASSPDRWETQYF
-,TRBJ2-1,-,TRBV5-4,TGTGCCAGCAGCCCGACTAATACCTACAATGAGCAGTTCTTC,CASSPTNTYNEQFF
-,TRBJ2-3,few,TRBV2,TGTGCCAGCAGTGACCGCATTCGGGATACGCAGTATTTT,CASSDRIRDTQYF
TRBD1,TRBJ1-1,few,TRBV18,TGTGCCAGCTCGCTCTTCGAGTTGGGACAGGGGCACACTGAAGCTTTCTTT,CASSLFELGQGHTEAFF
TRBD2,TRBJ2-4,-,TRBV18,TGTGCCAGCTCATCGACTAGCGGGAGTTCCAAAAACATTCAGTACTTC,CASSSTSGSSKNIQYF
TRBD2,TRBJ2-3,few,TRBV5-4,TGTGCCAGCAGCTGGCTAGCGGGAGGGTACACAGATACGCAGTATTTT,CASSWLAGGYTDTQYF
-,TRBJ1-1,few,TRBV29-1,TGCAGCGTTTCTGGACCAGGGATAAGAAAAGCTTTCTTT,CSVSGPGIRKAFF
-,TRBJ2-4,-,TRBV6-6,TGTGCCAGCAGTTGGGCAGGGGTAGCCAAAAACATTCAGTACTTC,CASSWAGVAKNIQYF
TRBD1,TRBJ2-7,few,TRBV30,TGTGCCTGTGCCGGGACAGGGACCTCCGAGCAGTACTTC,CACAGTGTSEQYF
TRBD2,TRBJ2-4,-,TRBV9,TGTGCCAGCAGCGACCCCAGCGGGAGAAAAAACATTCAGTACTTC,CASSDPSGRKNIQYF
-,TRBJ2-5,few,TRBV27,TGTGCCAGCAGTTTATCTGGAGGAGAGACCCAGTACTTC,CASSLSGGETQYF
-,TRBJ1-2,few,TRBV29-1,TGCAGCGTTACCCCTCCAGGGGTAGGGAACTATGGCTACACCTTC,CSVTPPGVGNYGYTF
-,TRBJ2-3,few,TRBV2,TGTGCCAGCAGCCCCCCGTCCGGGCAGTATTTT,CASSPPSGQYF
TRBD2,TRBJ2-1,-,TRBV9,TGTGCCAGCAGCGTAGCTACCCCCCCTAGACTAGCGGGGGGGGCTGAGCAGTTCTTC,CASSVATPPRLAGGAEQFF
TRBD2,TRBJ2-7,-,TRBV5-1,TGCGCCAGCAGCGTGACTAGCGGGAAAAACTCCTACGAGCAGTACTTC,CASSVTSGKNSYEQYF
TRBD1,TRBJ2-1,few,TRBV18,TGTGCCAGCTCATACAGGGGATACGAGCAGTTCTTC,CASSYRGYEQFF
-,TRBJ2-5,few,TRBV5-4,TGTGCCAGCAGAACAGGCTCCCAAGAGACCCAGTACTTC,CASRTGSQETQYF
-,TRBJ1-5,-,TRBV5-1,TGCGCCAGCAGCTTGGTTTCGGGGGATAGCAATCAGCCCCAGCATTTT,CASSLVSGDSNQPQHF
TRBD2,TRBJ2-5,-,TRBV7-7,TGTGCTAGCAGCTTACGACGGACTAGCGGGAGCTCCCGAGAGACCCAGTACTTC,CASSLRRTSGSSRETQYF
-,TRBJ2-7,-,TRBV29-1,TGCAGCGTTGACGGGGGTACCTACGAGCAGTACTTC,CSVDGGTYEQYF
-,TRBJ2-7,few,TRBV4-1,TGCGCCAGCAGCCAAGAGGGGGCCAGGGAACGGCCCTACGAGCAGTACTTC,CASSQEGARERPYEQYF
-,TRBJ1-1,few,TRBV5-4,TGTGCCAGCACCACCTCGACAGGGAACACTGAAGCTTTCTTT,CASTTSTGNTEAFF
TRBD2,TRBJ2-1,few,TRBV30,TGTGCCTGGAGTTACGGGACTAGCGATTACAATGAGCAGTTCTTC,CAWSYGTSDYNEQFF
TRBD2,TRBJ2-5,-,TRBV9,TGTGCCAGCAGCGTGGAACTTCTGGCGGGAGCGGAGGAGACCCAGTACTTC,CASSVELLAGAEETQYF
TRBD1,TRBJ2-5,-,TRBV4-2,TGTGCCAGCAGCAGGGACAGGGGCCCGGAAGAGACCCAGTACTTC,CASSRDRGPEETQYF
-,TRBJ2-1,-,TRBV6-6,TGTGCCAGCATGGAGGGGACCCCCTACAATGAGCAGTTCTTC,CASMEGTPYNEQFF
-,TRBJ1-1,-,TRBV29-1,TGCAGCGTTGGGCCCGGGTTGAGTACTGAAGCTTTCTTT,CSVGPGLSTEAFF